These 24 T cell receptor beta chains came from one sample sequenced in a study of spatial heterogeneity in lung cancer. TCRdb re-called the 5' RACE reads with MiXCR, one entry per CDR3 protein. The table records 14,000 or so distinct CDR3 sequences, approximately 4.5% of them present only once. These receptors have no identified antigens. Time point in this sample: sample taken at primary tumor resection. The study's findings and limits: Counts that tracked tumor mutation counts were those of expanded intratumoral alpha and beta TCRs.

The source was lung tumor tissue, collected at surgery. The receptors come from a female donor with early-stage non-small cell lung cancer.

This clonotype was picked up many times. The V gene is TRBV28, the J gene TRBJ2-3; D remains unclear. The V gene lost 4 bases and the J gene lost 2 bases, with 7 bases spanning the gap. Germline V gene data show CDR1 as MDHEN and CDR2 as SYDVKM. The CDR3 totals 13 residues. The CDR3: CASSSDLTDTQYF. DNA for the CDR3: TGTGCCAGCAGTTCCGACCTCACAGATACGCAGTATTTT.

By sample share, this clonotype is medium-sized. J is TRBJ1-3 and V is TRBV20-1, with 7 bases that match TRBD1. Germline V gene lookup returns CDR1 DFQATT and CDR2 SNEGSKA (reference sequence). V shed 3 bases and J 4 bases; nucleotides not matched to a gene: 6. The CDR3 runs 14 residues. CDR3 sequence: CSASKGAVGNTIYF. Written as DNA, the CDR3 is TGCAGTGCTAGTAAGGGGGCCGTAGGAAACACCATATATTTT.

In this sample, this clonotype turned up many times. The chain has TRBV7-9 and TRBJ1-2; D is ambiguous. V was cut by 4 bases and J by 1 base, with 10 bases left in between. This CDR3 spans 14 amino acids. Germline V gene lookup returns CDR1 SEHNR and CDR2 FQNEAQ (reference sequence). The CDR3 DNA reads as TGTGCCAGCAGCTCCCGGACGGGTAACTATGGCTACACCTTC. This codes for CASSSRTGNYGYTF.

This clonotype was recorded at least ten times. This chain links TRBV6-2 or TRBV6-3 with TRBJ1-5; D unclear. The CDR3 consists of 14 residues. V was cut by 2 bases and J by 0 bases, with 5 bases left in between. The germline V gene encodes CDR1 MNHEY and CDR2 SVGEGT. The chain's CDR3 is CASSYQSSNQPQHF. The CDR3 nucleotides read TGTGCCAGCAGTTACCAGTCTAGCAATCAGCCCCAGCATTTT.

At least ten counts were recorded for this clonotype. The J gene is TRBJ1-1, the V gene TRBV7-2; no definite D call. V dropped 5 bases and J dropped 0 bases, with 7 bases sitting between them. This CDR3 comprises 13 residues. Germline V CDR1 and CDR2: SGHTA, FQGNSA. DNA of the CDR3: TGTGCCAGCAGCCCGCATATGAACACTGAAGCTTTCTTT. This gives the protein CASSPHMNTEAFF.

This clonotype appeared many times. This chain links TRBV20-1 with TRBJ1-4; D remains unclear. Germline V gene lookup returns CDR1 DFQATT and CDR2 SNEGSKA (reference sequence). With 5 bases removed from V and 7 bases from J, the gap between germline ends came to 5 bases. The CDR3 contains 10 residues. CDR3 residues: CSAGFEKLFF. In DNA, the CDR3 is TGCAGTGCTGGGTTTGAAAAACTGTTTTTT.

The sample holds many counts of this clonotype. The CDR3 sequence: CASSRSPGQSYTEAFF. In DNA, the CDR3 is TGTGCCAGCAGTCGATCCCCGGGACAGAGCTACACTGAAGCTTTCTTT. This chain joins TRBV12-3 or TRBV12-4 and TRBJ1-1, with 7 bases fitting TRBD1. V shed 5 bases, J shed 3 bases, and the junction held 12 bases outside the gene matches. CDR3 length: 16 amino acids.

This clonotype was seen at least ten times. The chain carries TRBV9 and TRBJ1-6; D not certain. Germline loops: CDR1 SGDLS, CDR2 YYNGEE. This CDR3 is built from 13 residues. The V gene lost 4 bases and the J gene lost 8 bases, with 10 bases spanning the gap. CDR3 in DNA: TGTGCCAGCAGCCACAACTGGGATTCACCCCTCCACTTT. Translating it yields CASSHNWDSPLHF.

This clonotype was observed many times. The chain recombines TRBV4-3 with TRBJ2-2; D remains unclear. The germline V gene encodes CDR1 LGHNA and CDR2 YSLEER. This CDR3 region has 15 residues. The V gene lost 5 bases and the J gene lost 2 bases, with 12 bases spanning the gap. CDR3 sequence: CASSVMRANTGELFF. CDR3 nucleotide sequence: TGCGCCAGCAGCGTAATGAGAGCCAACACCGGGGAGCTGTTTTTT.

This clonotype has ten or more counts. The rearrangement links TRBV20-1 to TRBJ1-1; a weak D match, TRBD1 (6 bases). The CDR3 is 15 residues long. Germline assignment: CDR1 DFQATT and CDR2 SNEGSKA (reference sequence). V was shortened by 6 bases and J by 2 bases, with 19 bases between the two germline ends. The CDR3 loop is CSALPTGGYNTEAFF. CDR3 DNA: TGCAGTGCCCTCCCCACTGGGGGCTATAACACTGAAGCTTTCTTT.

This clonotype was counted many times. The chain joins TRBV12-3 or TRBV12-4 to TRBJ1-2; D may be TRBD1 (5 bases). CDR3 length: 12 residues. Trimming cost V 4 bases and J 10 bases, with 13 bases left between them. The CDR3 DNA reads TGTGCCAGCAGTTCCCTTAGCAGGGACTACACCTTC. This sequence encodes CASSSLSRDYTF.

This clonotype was recorded at least ten times. The chain joins TRBV12-3 or TRBV12-4 to TRBJ1-5; D call uncertain. V gave up 6 bases and J gave up 10 bases, with 13 bases separating them. The CDR3 has 12 residues. The CDR3 protein is CASRLQSEPQHF. The DNA for the CDR3 is TGTGCCAGCAGGCTCCAAAGTGAACCCCAGCATTTT.

This clonotype was seen many times. The CDR3 reads CASSLSKGLAQETQYF. Here the CDR3 DNA reads TGTGCCAGCAGCTTGTCCAAGGGACTAGCCCAAGAGACCCAGTACTTC. This rearrangement joins TRBV5-4 to TRBJ2-5, with 9 positions matching TRBD2. Germline trimming cut 1 base from V and 1 base from J; bases unmatched to any gene: 5. Germline-derived CDR1 and CDR2 are SGHNT and YYREEE (reference sequence). The CDR3 has 16 amino acids.

Sample share makes this clonotype medium-sized. This chain connects TRBV18 to TRBJ2-5; D possibly corresponds to TRBD2 (7 bases). Germline V gives CDR1 KGHSH, CDR2 LQKENI. Deletions cut 6 bases from V and 4 bases from J, with 21 bases between. The CDR3 contains 16 residues. As DNA, the CDR3 is TGTGCCAGCTCTCCATCCAGCGGGACACCTTCAGAGACCCAGTACTTC. Amino acids: CASSPSSGTPSETQYF.

In this sample, this clonotype turned up many times. V is TRBV20-1 and J is TRBJ2-2; TRBD1 matches at 7 bases. V lost 3 bases to trimming and J lost 2 bases; unmatched junction nucleotides: 6. CDR3 length equals 15 residues. Germline values: CDR1 DFQATT, CDR2 SNEGSKA (reference sequence). CDR3 nucleotide sequence: TGCAGTGCTAGTTCGGGGACAGTAAACACCGGGGAGCTGTTTTTT. Its protein is CSASSGTVNTGELFF.

This clonotype was seen more than once but under ten times. V is TRBV18 and J is TRBJ1-5; D perhaps matches TRBD1 (6 bases). V lost 1 base and J 8 bases, leaving 12 bases between the germline ends. The germline gives CDR1 KGHSH, CDR2 LQKENI. The CDR3 length is 14 residues. The CDR3 is CASSPRGGAEPQHF. The CDR3, as DNA: TGTGCCAGCTCACCACGGGGGGGCGCGGAGCCCCAGCATTTT.

The rearrangement joins TRBV6-2 or TRBV6-3 to TRBJ1-1; no clear D gene. Germline lookup yields CDR1 MNHEY and CDR2 SVGEGT. The V gene lost 6 bases and the J gene lost 0 bases, with 11 bases spanning the gap. The CDR3 is 14 amino acids. The CDR3 nucleotides are TGTGCCAGCAGCCCAGACAACATGAACACTGAAGCTTTCTTT. This gives the protein CASSPDNMNTEAFF.

This clonotype was counted many times. The chain links TRBV7-9 to TRBJ1-2; D is ambiguous. V lost 5 bases and J 8 bases, leaving 12 bases between the germline ends. Germline-derived CDR1 and CDR2 are SEHNR and FQNEAQ (reference sequence). The CDR3 is 12 amino acids. The CDR3 bases are TGTGCCAGCAGCCCTTACCGAGGGGGCTACACCTTC. Encoded protein: CASSPYRGGYTF.

This clonotype was detected many times. The chain combines TRBV6-1 with TRBJ1-5; D gene ambiguous. V lost 6 bases and J lost 6, with 18 bases in between. This CDR3 contains 15 residues. Germline V gene sequence: CDR1 MNHNS, CDR2 SASEGT. For the CDR3, the DNA is TGTGCCAGCAGCGTTCGTTCAAATCCCCCTCAGCCCCAGCATTTT. Protein sequence: CASSVRSNPPQPQHF.

This clonotype has ten or more counts. The J gene is TRBJ2-3, the V gene TRBV7-9; unclear D gene. The CDR3 has 13 amino acids. The V gene's germline CDR1 is SEHNR and CDR2 FQNEAQ (reference sequence). The ends were cut back, 4 bases at V and 1 base at J, with 6 bases in the middle. Here the CDR3 reads CASSSSRTDTQYF. The CDR3 DNA reads TGTGCCAGCAGCTCCTCCCGCACAGATACGCAGTATTTT.

This clonotype qualifies as medium-sized. The V call is TRBV5-1, the J call TRBJ1-2; perhaps TRBD1 as D (6 bases). CDR1 and CDR2 (germline): SGHRS, YFSETQ. This CDR3 has 12 amino acids. The ends were cut back, 4 bases at V and 8 bases at J, with 12 bases in the middle. The CDR3 loop is CASSPNRAGYTF. For the CDR3, the DNA is TGCGCCAGCAGCCCCAACAGGGCCGGCTACACCTTC.

This clonotype was seen at least ten times. This chain connects TRBV5-1 to TRBJ1-2; D not certain. CDR1 is SGHRS and CDR2 is YFSETQ in the germline V gene. Trimming cost V 4 bases and J 3 bases, with 10 bases left between them. The CDR3 contains 13 residues. In nucleotides, the CDR3 is TGCGCCAGCAGCCCCAGGAATGACTATGGCTACACCTTC. Encoded protein: CASSPRNDYGYTF.

This clonotype was seen many times. The V call is TRBV12-3 or TRBV12-4, the J call TRBJ1-6; D may be TRBD1 (5 bases). The CDR3 length is 17 residues. The V and J ends lost 4 bases and 0 bases respectively, with 13 bases between them. The CDR3, as DNA: TGTGCCAGCAGTTGGGCACAGGCGAGCTCCTATAATTCACCCCTCCACTTT. It encodes CASSWAQASSYNSPLHF.

This clonotype was recorded many times. The chain uses TRBV3-1 and TRBJ2-6; D remains unclear. Germline lookup yields CDR1 LGHDT and CDR2 YNNKEL (reference sequence). This CDR3 is 16 amino acids long. The V and J ends lost 0 bases and 5 bases respectively, with 11 bases between them. The CDR3 sequence is CASSQDGQLWANVLTF. The CDR3, as DNA: TGTGCCAGCAGCCAAGATGGCCAGCTCTGGGCCAACGTCCTGACTTTC.